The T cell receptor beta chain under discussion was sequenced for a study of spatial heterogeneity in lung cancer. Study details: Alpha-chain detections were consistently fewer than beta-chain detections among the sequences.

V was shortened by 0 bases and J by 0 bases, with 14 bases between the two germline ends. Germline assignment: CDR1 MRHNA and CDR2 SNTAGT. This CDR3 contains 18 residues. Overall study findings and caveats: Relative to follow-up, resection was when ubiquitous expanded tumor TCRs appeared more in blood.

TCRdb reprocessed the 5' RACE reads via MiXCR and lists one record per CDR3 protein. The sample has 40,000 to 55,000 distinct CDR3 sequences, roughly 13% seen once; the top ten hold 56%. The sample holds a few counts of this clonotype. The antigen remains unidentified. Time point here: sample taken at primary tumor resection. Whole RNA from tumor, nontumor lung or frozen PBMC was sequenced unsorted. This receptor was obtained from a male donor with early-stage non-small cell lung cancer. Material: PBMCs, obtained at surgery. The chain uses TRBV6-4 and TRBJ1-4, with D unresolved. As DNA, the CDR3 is TGTGCCAGCAGTGACTCGACTCGCCGGACCCCAACTAATGAAAAACTGTTTTTT. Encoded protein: CASSDSTRRTPTNEKLFF.